This T cell receptor (beta chain) was sequenced during a study of T-cell memory formation after mild COVID-19. Deletions cut 4 bases from V and 0 bases from J, with 10 bases between. This CDR3 spans 14 amino acids. The V gene's germline CDR1 is MNHNY and CDR2 SVGAGI (reference sequence). Each CDR3 protein gets one entry after TCRdb re-called the 5' RACE reads with MiXCR. In the table there are approximately 240,000 distinct CDR3 sequences, roughly 17% of which are singletons. V and J are TRBV6-6 and TRBJ2-7; D possibly uses TRBD1 or TRBD2 (5 bases each). The sequenced material came from PBMCs or a T cell subset sorted from them (not recorded which). The receptor comes from a man aged 18 to 35 who had mild COVID-19 (a few samples of this study predate the infection). Cell type and time point are not known. The CDR3 DNA sequence: TGTGCCAGCAGTTCGGCAGGGAGCTCCTACGAGCAGTACGTC. Its translation is CASSSAGSSYEQYV.